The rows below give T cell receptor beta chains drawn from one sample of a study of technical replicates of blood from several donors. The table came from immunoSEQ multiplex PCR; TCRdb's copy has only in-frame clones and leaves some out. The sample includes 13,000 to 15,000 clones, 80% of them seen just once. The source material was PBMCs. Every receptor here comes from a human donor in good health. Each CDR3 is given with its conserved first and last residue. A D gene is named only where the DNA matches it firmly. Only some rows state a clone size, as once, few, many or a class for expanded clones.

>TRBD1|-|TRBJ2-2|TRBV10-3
CAIRETGGTGELFF
TGTGCCATCAGGGAGACAGGGGGCACCGGGGAGCTGTTTTTT
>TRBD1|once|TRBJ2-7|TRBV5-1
CASSLGGQGAAEQYF
TGCGCCAGCAGCTTGGGAGGACAGGGTGCAGCCGAGCAGTACTTC
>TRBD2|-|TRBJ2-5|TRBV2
CARKALAEETQYF
TGTGCCAGGAAGGCCCTAGCGGAAGAGACCCAGTACTTC
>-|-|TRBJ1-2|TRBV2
CASRRAGQANYGYTF
TGTGCCAGCAGAAGGGCGGGGCAGGCTAACTATGGCTACACCTTC
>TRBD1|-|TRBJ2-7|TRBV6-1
CASSDPHGQGVNEQYF
TGTGCCAGCAGTGATCCCCATGGACAGGGTGTAAACGAGCAGTACTTC
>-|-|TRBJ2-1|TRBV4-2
CASSQVEVSYNEQFF
TGTGCCAGCAGCCAAGTTGAGGTCTCCTACAATGAGCAGTTCTTC
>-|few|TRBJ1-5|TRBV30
CACNRGPSQPQHF
TGTGCCTGTAACCGGGGTCCAAGTCAGCCCCAGCATTTT
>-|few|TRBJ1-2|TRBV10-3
CAISENSGVRSYGYTF
TGTGCCATCAGTGAGAACTCCGGGGTAAGGTCTTATGGCTACACCTTC
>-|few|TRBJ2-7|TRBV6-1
CASSEERGEQYF
TGTGCCAGCAGTGAGGAGCGCGGCGAGCAGTACTTC
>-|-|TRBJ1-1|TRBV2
CASSPFTGTIMNTEAFF
TGTGCCAGCAGTCCCTTCACCGGGACAATCATGAACACTGAAGCTTTCTTT
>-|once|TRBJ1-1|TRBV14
CASSRQGYTEAFF
TGTGCCAGCAGCCGGCAGGGGTATACTGAAGCTTTCTTT
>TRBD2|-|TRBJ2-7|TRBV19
CASSITPLSSGHYEQYF
TGTGCCAGTAGTATAACCCCCCTCTCTAGCGGGCACTACGAGCAGTACTTC
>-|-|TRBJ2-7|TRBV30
CAWSVTVSKQYF
TGTGCCTGGAGTGTAACGGTCTCGAAGCAGTACTTC
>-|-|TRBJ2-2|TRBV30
CAWSGTLNTGELFF
TGTGCCTGGAGTGGGACACTGAACACCGGGGAGCTGTTTTTT
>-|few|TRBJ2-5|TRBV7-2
CASSLSEARETQYF
TGTGCCAGCAGCTTATCGGAGGCACGAGAGACCCAGTACTTC
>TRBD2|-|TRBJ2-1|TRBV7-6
CASSSLPETSGSNNEQFF
TGTGCCAGCAGCTCCCTGCCAGAAACTAGCGGAAGTAACAATGAGCAGTTCTTC
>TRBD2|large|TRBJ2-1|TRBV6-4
CASSDSTSGSNEQFF
TGTGCCAGCAGTGATTCAACTAGCGGGAGTAATGAGCAGTTCTTC
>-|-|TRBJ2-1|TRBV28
CASSRRDEGLSSYNEQFF
TGTGCCAGCAGCCGACGAGATGAGGGTCTGAGCTCCTACAATGAGCAGTTCTTC
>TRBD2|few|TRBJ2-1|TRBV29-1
CSVDWASGSYNEQFF
TGCAGCGTTGATTGGGCTAGCGGTTCCTACAATGAGCAGTTCTTC
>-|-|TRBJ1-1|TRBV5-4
CASSLVYEAFF
TGTGCCAGCAGCTTGGTATATGAAGCTTTCTTT
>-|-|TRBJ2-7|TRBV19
CASQGPGFYEQYF
TGTGCCAGCCAGGGCCCTGGGTTCTACGAGCAGTACTTC
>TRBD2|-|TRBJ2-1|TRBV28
CASSFGGSSYNEQFF
TGTGCCAGCAGTTTCGGGGGGAGCTCCTACAATGAGCAGTTCTTC
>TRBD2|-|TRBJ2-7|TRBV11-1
CASGSGSYEQYF
TGTGCCAGCGGTAGCGGGAGCTACGAGCAGTACTTC
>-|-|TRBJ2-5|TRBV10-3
CAISESSRQETQYF
TGTGCCATCAGTGAGTCCTCGAGACAAGAGACCCAGTACTTC
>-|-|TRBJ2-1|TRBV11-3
CASSPPPHRNLNNEQFF
TGTGCCAGCAGCCCTCCCCCCCACAGGAACCTCAATAATGAGCAGTTCTTC